The 11 T cell receptor beta chains presented below share a single source sample, sequenced in a study of cytomegalovirus exposure and HLA in healthy donors. The PCR ran on 60 Vbeta and 13 Jbeta primers. The method was immunoSEQ multiplex PCR; TCRdb's version includes in-frame clones alone and lacks a portion of them. The sample has fewer than 200,000 clones, around 79% seen once. The sample was PBMCs. Receptor source: a male donor in good health and CMV-seropositive.

V usage is TRBV12-5 and J usage is TRBJ1-3; D is unresolved. CDR1 is LGHNT and CDR2 is FRNRAP in the germline V gene. The CDR3 is 18 amino acids. V lost 0 bases, J lost 0 bases, and 15 bases lay in between. The CDR3 DNA reads TGTGCTAGTGGTTTGGTACCCACGTACGACTTCTCTGGAAACACCATATATTTT. This sequence encodes CASGLVPTYDFSGNTIYF.

The chain joins TRBV4-2 to TRBJ2-3, with a weak D call TRBD1 (6 bases). The CDR3 is made up of 13 amino acids. Trimming removed 4 bases at V and 6 bases at J, with 11 bases between. Per germline, CDR1 LGHNA and CDR2 YNFKEQ. For the CDR3, the DNA is TGTGCCAGCAGCCCACAGGGAACGGATACGCAGTATTTT. It codes for CASSPQGTDTQYF.

V is TRBV7-3 and J is TRBJ2-2; D ambiguous. Germline V lookup: CDR1 SGHTA, CDR2 FQGTGA. This CDR3 region has 13 residues. V dropped 5 bases and J dropped 0 bases, with 4 bases sitting between them. The CDR3 coding sequence is TGTGCCAGCAGCCCCACGAACACCGGGGAGCTGTTTTTT. Its protein is CASSPTNTGELFF.

The chain has TRBV2 and TRBJ1-4, with D possibly being TRBD1 (5 bases). The ends were cut back, 2 bases at V and 6 bases at J, with 22 bases in the middle. The CDR3 extends over 18 amino acids. Germline lookup yields CDR1 SNHLY and CDR2 FYNNEI. CDR3 bases: TGTGCCAGCAGTGAACGGTCCGCATATCGGGGGAGGGATGAAAAACTGTTTTTT. Translated, it gives CASSERSAYRGRDEKLFF.

This sequence joins TRBV5-6 and TRBJ1-2; no firm D call. This CDR3 has 13 residues. Germline loops: CDR1 SGHDT, CDR2 YYEEEE. Trimming shortened V by 0 bases and J by 2 bases, and 5 bases separated the two germline ends. The CDR3 sequence is CASSLVANYGYTF. Written as DNA, the CDR3 is TGTGCCAGCAGCTTGGTAGCCAACTATGGCTACACCTTC. Full variable domain (rest looked up from reference TRBV5-6 and TRBJ1-2): DAGVTQSPTHLIKTRGQQVTLRCSPKSGHDTVSWYQQALGQGPQFIFQYYEEEERQRGNFPDRFSGHQFPNYSSELNVNALLLGDSALYLCASSLVANYGYTFGSGTRLTVV.

This clone was counted a few times. The conserved phenylalanine or tryptophan is not found at the CDR3 terminus, so this likely reflects a read error. The limits of the CDR3 on the DNA are not certain, so only TCRdb's listed CDR3 is given. The V and J genes are TRBV11-2 and TRBJ1-2; the D call TRBD1 from the table was never checked on the DNA. The CDR3 contains 13 residues when both ends are counted. Germline CDR1 SGHAT, CDR2 FQNNGV. The chain's CDR3 is CASSLGSNRAPAS.

The chain uses TRBV5-6 and TRBJ1-5, with D possibly matching TRBD1 (6 bases). CDR1 and CDR2 from the germline V gene are SGHDT and YYEEEE. The V end lost 2 bases, the J end lost 7 bases, and 10 bases lay between the germline ends. This CDR3 is 13 amino acids long. CDR3 protein: CASSLHREQPQHF. As DNA, the CDR3 is TGTGCCAGCAGCTTACACAGGGAACAGCCCCAGCATTTT.

This clone was recorded only once. V and J are TRBV19 and TRBJ2-2; 14 bases fit TRBD2. The CDR3 loop spans 16 amino acids. The germline V gene has CDR1 LNHDA and CDR2 SQIVND (reference sequence). V was pared by 6 bases and J by 6 bases, with 6 bases of the junction left unmatched. CDR3 region: CASSRLAGGPAGELFF. The CDR3 nucleotides read TGTGCCAGTAGCAGACTAGCGGGGGGGCCCGCCGGGGAGCTGTTTTTT.

The chain uses TRBV19 and TRBJ2-3, with TRBD2 matching 9 bases. V trimming: 8 bases; J trimming: 2 bases; junction bases outside the gene matches: 8. CDR3 length: 15 residues. The V gene's germline CDR1 is LNHDA and CDR2 SQIVND (reference sequence). This CDR3 is CASSLSGGPTDTQYF. The CDR3 region has the DNA TGTGCCAGTTCCCTTAGCGGGGGACCCACAGATACGCAGTATTTT.

The chain combines TRBV9 with TRBJ1-1; D may be TRBD1 (5 bases). Germline V gene sequence: CDR1 SGDLS, CDR2 YYNGEE. Trimming stripped 4 bases from V and 5 bases from J, with 18 bases between. The CDR3 is 15 residues long. CDR3 region: CASSLRDSEGTEAFF. CDR3 nucleotide sequence: TGTGCCAGCAGCCTACGGGACTCTGAGGGGACTGAAGCTTTCTTT.

This clone was found once. V usage is TRBV7-9 and J usage is TRBJ1-1; 10 bases align to TRBD1. The CDR3 is 14 residues long. Germline-derived CDR1 and CDR2 are SEHNR and FQNEAQ (reference sequence). The trim removed 4 bases at V and 8 bases at J, leaving 7 bases unmatched. CDR3 DNA: TGTGCCAGCAGCTCAACCCGGGACAGGGGCGAAGCTTTCTTT. Protein product: CASSSTRDRGEAFF.